The clone carrying this TCR beta chain was found once. These data originate in a study of technical replicates of blood from a handful of donors. The ends lost 5 bases at V and 5 bases at J; junction bases unmatched: 10. CDR3 length: 15 amino acids. Per the germline V gene, CDR1 is SEHNR and CDR2 is FQNEAQ (reference sequence). Assay used: immunoSEQ multiplex PCR; TCRdb lists only in-frame clones, some missing. The sample lists tens of thousands of clones; about 98% were seen once. Sequenced material: T cells isolated from PBMCs. The rearrangement links TRBV7-9 to TRBJ2-3; 7 bases map to TRBD2. The source is a human donor in good health. Here the CDR3 DNA reads TGTGCCAGCAGCCTAACCCGAGCGGGGAGAGATACGCAGTATTTT. Translation gives CASSLTRAGRDTQYF.